A single sample is the source of the 6 T cell receptor beta chains below, sequenced in a study of identical twins. Using its own MiXCR run on the 5' RACE reads, TCRdb lists one record per CDR3 protein. The repertoire holds hundreds of thousands of distinct CDR3 sequences, with around 6.9% as singletons. The sample was also linked to a second study, of yellow fever vaccine responses in identical twins.

The sequenced sample was memory (CD45RO+) T cells sorted from blood. The receptors were sampled from a woman aged 18-30 years in good health.

This clonotype was counted ten times or more. V is TRBV29-1 and J is TRBJ2-1; D might be TRBD2 (5 bases). There are 15 residues in the CDR3. V dropped 6 bases and J dropped 0 bases, with 15 bases sitting between them. The germline V gene encodes CDR1 SQVTM and CDR2 ANQGSEA. The CDR3, as DNA: TGCAGCGTCAGACCCCTCAGCGGCTCCTACAATGAGCAGTTCTTC. Its protein is CSVRPLSGSYNEQFF.

The chain joins TRBV20-1 to TRBJ2-1; TRBD1 matches 12 bases. Germline V gene data show CDR1 as DFQATT and CDR2 as SNEGSKA (reference sequence). The ends lost 1 base at V and 7 bases at J; junction bases unmatched: 5. This CDR3 has 15 amino acids. The CDR3 nucleotides are TGCAGTGCTAGAGTTGGGGGACAGGGGGCGAATGAGCAGTTCTTC. Its protein is CSARVGGQGANEQFF.

The CDR3 region is CASTLQAGQGFQPQHF. The CDR3 DNA is TGTGCCAGCACACTTCAGGCGGGACAGGGGTTTCAGCCCCAGCATTTT. The rearrangement links TRBV6-1 to TRBJ1-5; 10 bases align to TRBD1. J gave up 6 bases and V 7 bases, and 12 bases lay outside the gene matches. This CDR3 is built from 16 residues. Germline V CDR1 and CDR2: MNHNS, SASEGT.

Ten or more counts support this clonotype. J is TRBJ1-1 and V is TRBV3-1; perhaps TRBD1 as D (5 bases). Between the trimmed V and J ends, which lost 1 base and 3 bases, there was a span of 9 bases. Germline lookup yields CDR1 LGHDT and CDR2 YNNKEL (reference sequence). The CDR3 length is 14 residues. CDR3 region: CASSQGGGDTEAFF. CDR3 in DNA: TGTGCCAGCAGCCAAGGGGGCGGGGACACTGAAGCTTTCTTT.

This clonotype has at least ten counts. The V gene is TRBV24-1, the J gene TRBJ2-2; weak D call: TRBD2 (6 bases). Germline V CDR1 and CDR2: KGHDR, SFDVKD. The ends were cut back, 3 bases at V and 6 bases at J, with 10 bases in the middle. The CDR3 loop spans 14 amino acids. The CDR3 loop is CATSDPPGAGELFF. The CDR3 DNA sequence: TGTGCCACCAGTGATCCCCCGGGGGCCGGGGAGCTGTTTTTT.

This chain joins TRBV12-3 or TRBV12-4 and TRBJ2-5; TRBD1 might be the D (7 bases). V was cut by 8 bases and J by 5 bases, with 18 bases left in between. The CDR3 totals 14 residues. The CDR3 is CASGGGPRGETQYF. CDR3 coding DNA: TGTGCCAGCGGTGGGGGGCCCAGGGGGGAGACCCAGTACTTC.